These 25 T cell receptor beta chains share one sample of origin, sequenced in a study of CD8+ T cells in alopecia areata. cDNA prepared by RNA extraction and subsequent reverse transcription served as the template for sequencing. Here immunoSEQ multiplex PCR was the method, and the copy in TCRdb shows in-frame clones only, minus some. Of about 94,000 clones in the sample, about two thirds were seen once. Treatment noted: oral pan-JAK inhibitor, 5-10 mg twice daily. Material: CD8+ T cells sorted from blood, obtained between weeks 44 and 45, from a patient treated with tofacitinib. These receptors were collected from a human donor with alopecia areata.

This chain connects TRBV30 to TRBJ1-3, with unresolved D. Looked up from germline, CDR1 is GTSNPN and CDR2 is SVGIG (reference sequence). The CDR3 is made up of 11 amino acids. Trimming took 4 bases from V and 4 from J, leaving 5 bases between them. The CDR3 DNA reads TGTGCCTGGACGGAGGGAAACACCATATATTTT. Its protein product is CAWTEGNTIYF.

The J gene is TRBJ2-2, the V gene TRBV9; weak D call: TRBD2 (7 bases). Germline CDR1 is SGDLS and CDR2 is YYNGEE. Between the trimmed V and J ends, which lost 4 bases and 0 bases, there was a span of 13 bases. There are 16 residues in the CDR3. The DNA of the CDR3 is TGTGCCAGCAGCCCCCGAGGGGGGGCGAACACCGGGGAGCTGTTTTTT. It specifies CASSPRGGANTGELFF.

This clone was recorded a few times. V usage is TRBV2 and J usage is TRBJ2-3; D is uncertain. The V and J ends lost 6 bases and 8 bases respectively, with 9 bases between them. The CDR3 loop spans 11 amino acids. In germline, CDR1 is SNHLY, CDR2 FYNNEI. The CDR3 reads CASSPTPTQYF. The CDR3 DNA is TGTGCCAGCAGCCCAACTCCTACGCAGTATTTT.

V gene TRBV5-6 combines with J gene TRBJ1-4, with D perhaps matching TRBD1 (5 bases). The germline gives CDR1 SGHDT, CDR2 YYEEEE. Trimming took off 1 base at V and 7 bases at J, with 17 bases between the two ends. CDR3 length: 16 amino acids. CDR3 bases: TGTGCCAGCAGCTTGAACGCAGCAGGGCTGGGTGAAAAACTGTTTTTT. This codes for CASSLNAAGLGEKLFF.

This clone was observed a few times. The chain combines TRBV10-3 with TRBJ2-1, with D perhaps matching TRBD1 (7 bases). V gave up 6 bases and J gave up 8 bases, with 14 bases separating them. Germline-derived CDR1 and CDR2 are ENHRY and SYGVKD. This CDR3 is 13 amino acids long. This chain's CDR3 is CAIRAEGADEQFF. CDR3 sequence (DNA): TGTGCCATCAGGGCGGAGGGGGCCGATGAGCAGTTCTTC.

The rearrangement uses TRBV7-9 and TRBJ2-7, with a possible D match to TRBD1 (6 bases). Germline CDR1 SEHNR, CDR2 FQNEAQ (reference sequence). The CDR3 loop spans 14 amino acids. V shed 8 bases and J shed 2 bases, with 16 bases lying between them. CDR3 loop: CASFTGTPPYEQYF. The CDR3 nucleotides are TGTGCCAGCTTCACCGGGACACCTCCCTACGAGCAGTACTTC.

The chain uses TRBV29-1 and TRBJ1-2; D might be TRBD1 (6 bases). This CDR3 has 15 residues. Germline V gene data show CDR1 as SQVTM and CDR2 as ANQGSEA. V lost 0 bases, J lost 2 bases, and 13 bases lay in between. The CDR3 here is CSVEDRRGANYGYTF. CDR3 DNA sequence: TGCAGCGTTGAAGATCGCAGGGGCGCGAACTATGGCTACACCTTC. The complete variable domain, with remaining parts taken from reference TRBV29-1 and TRBJ1-2, reads SAVISQKPSRDICQRGTSLTIQCQVDSQVTMMFWYRQQPGQSLTLIATANQGSEATYESGFVIDKFPISRPNLTFSTLTVSNMSPEDSSIYLCSVEDRRGANYGYTFGSGTRLTVV.

This chain links TRBV30 with TRBJ2-7; 8 nucleotides agree with TRBD1. After removal of 0 bases from V and 3 bases from J, the junction contained 4 bases not matched to a gene. The germline V gene encodes CDR1 GTSNPN and CDR2 SVGIG (reference sequence). The CDR3 is 14 residues long. CDR3 DNA: TGTGCCTGGAGTGTACAGGGGGGTAGCTACGAGCAGTACTTC. It encodes CAWSVQGGSYEQYF.

The chain couples TRBV7-3 to TRBJ2-3; 8 bases match TRBD2. The germline gives CDR1 SGHTA, CDR2 FQGTGA. Trimming took 5 bases from V and 4 from J; bases not matched to a gene: 5. CDR3 size: 14 residues. The CDR3 DNA reads TGTGCCAGCAGCCCCTCGGGAGGGTCAGATACGCAGTATTTT. Its translation is CASSPSGGSDTQYF.

This clone showed up just once. CDR3 loop: CATSRGGGIGTEAFF. CDR3 nucleotide sequence: TGTGCCACCAGCAGAGGAGGGGGAATCGGCACTGAAGCTTTCTTT. V and J are TRBV15 and TRBJ1-1; D possibly corresponds to TRBD1 (6 bases). Trimming left V 1 base short and J 4 bases short, with 13 bases between. The CDR3 loop spans 15 amino acids. Germline V gene data show CDR1 as LNHNV and CDR2 as YYDKDF (reference sequence). Full variable domain (rest looked up from reference TRBV15 and TRBJ1-1): DAMVIQNPRYQVTQFGKPVTLSCSQTLNHNVMYWYQQKSSQAPKLLFHYYDKDFNNEADTPDNFQSRRPNTSFCFLDIRSPGLGDTAMYLCATSRGGGIGTEAFFGQGTRLTVV.

The chain carries TRBV2 and TRBJ2-3; TRBD1 matches at 10 bases. From germline, CDR1 is SNHLY and CDR2 FYNNEI. Trimming removed 6 bases from V and 3 bases from J; junction bases left unmatched: 6. The CDR3 sequence is 15 residues long. CDR3 amino acids: CASSPGQGGTDTQYF. In DNA, the CDR3 is TGTGCCAGCAGCCCCGGACAGGGGGGTACAGATACGCAGTATTTT.

The chain employs TRBV7-9 and TRBJ1-2; 9 nucleotides align to TRBD1. The CDR3 runs to 16 residues. CDR1 is SEHNR, CDR2 FQNEAQ, per germline (reference sequence). The J segment lost 1 base and the V segment lost 8 bases, leaving 11 bases of the junction unmatched. CDR3 sequence: CASRTGGTGLNYGYTF. Here the CDR3 DNA reads TGTGCCAGCCGGACCGGGGGGACAGGGCTTAACTATGGCTACACCTTC.

The chain uses TRBV29-1 and TRBJ1-2; D gene unclear. Looked up from germline, CDR1 is SQVTM and CDR2 is ANQGSEA. V gave up 4 bases and J gave up 4 bases, with 10 bases separating them. This CDR3 has 12 amino acids. CDR3 nucleotides: TGCAGCGTTGGCAGTCGCACCTATGGCTACACCTTC. It is translated as CSVGSRTYGYTF.

V and J are TRBV2 and TRBJ2-7; 12 bases align to TRBD2. V dropped 1 base and J dropped 6; count of bases not matched to a gene: 4. Germline CDR1 and CDR2: SNHLY and FYNNEI. The length of the CDR3 is 15 residues. Here the CDR3 reads CASSEDTSGGSEQYF. Written as DNA, the CDR3 is TGTGCCAGCAGTGAAGACACTAGCGGGGGGTCCGAGCAGTACTTC. Combining the CDR3 with reference TRBV2 and TRBJ2-7 gives the whole variable domain EPEVTQTPSHQVTQMGQEVILRCVPISNHLYFYWYRQILGQKVEFLVSFYNNEISEKSEIFDDQFSVERPDGSNFTLKIRSTKLEDSAMYFCASSEDTSGGSEQYFGPGTRLTVT.

This clone appeared once. The chain couples TRBV19 to TRBJ2-7; either TRBD1 or TRBD2 may fit D (5 bases each). V was clipped by 5 bases and J by 0 bases, with 14 bases between them. CDR3 size: 15 residues. Germline V gives CDR1 LNHDA, CDR2 SQIVND (reference sequence). The CDR3 loop is CASSPRDLSSYEQYF. Written as DNA, the CDR3 is TGTGCCAGTAGTCCCCGGGACCTAAGCTCCTACGAGCAGTACTTC.

This clone turned up a few times. The sample holds other DNA sequences that translate to the same CDR3. The chain uses TRBV2 and TRBJ2-3, with 8 bases identical to TRBD1. Germline trimming cut 6 bases from V and 3 bases from J; bases unmatched to any gene: 14. Germline V gene sequence: CDR1 SNHLY, CDR2 FYNNEI. CDR3 length: 17 residues. In DNA form, the CDR3 reads TGTGCCAGCAGGCTAGAAACGACAGGGGCAGAGACAGATACGCAGTATTTT. Protein sequence: CASRLETTGAETDTQYF. Combining the CDR3 with reference TRBV2 and TRBJ2-3 gives the whole variable domain EPEVTQTPSHQVTQMGQEVILRCVPISNHLYFYWYRQILGQKVEFLVSFYNNEISEKSEIFDDQFSVERPDGSNFTLKIRSTKLEDSAMYFCASRLETTGAETDTQYFGPGTRLTVL.

This clone has a handful of counts. V usage is TRBV5-6 and J usage is TRBJ2-1; 9 bases line up with TRBD2. The CDR3 consists of 16 residues. V trimming: 4 bases; J trimming: 5 bases; junction bases outside the gene matches: 10. Germline V CDR1 and CDR2: SGHDT, YYEEEE. CDR3 sequence (DNA): TGTGCCAGCAGCCCAACGGGGCCTAGCGGGAACAATGAGCAGTTCTTC. This sequence encodes CASSPTGPSGNNEQFF.

This clone is a singleton in its sample. The chain joins TRBV7-9 to TRBJ2-1, with D perhaps matching TRBD2 (6 bases). Germline-derived CDR1 and CDR2 are SEHNR and FQNEAQ (reference sequence). V was cut by 4 bases and J by 6 bases, with 19 bases left in between. The CDR3 spans 16 residues. CDR3 coding DNA: TGTGCCAGCAGCTCGCCCGTAGCGGAGTCCCCCAATGAGCAGTTCTTC. It specifies CASSSPVAESPNEQFF.

The rearrangement links TRBV30 to TRBJ2-2; TRBD1 agrees at 7 bases. Germline assignment: CDR1 GTSNPN and CDR2 SVGIG (reference sequence). J lost 3 bases, V lost 1 base, and 5 bases had no gene match. This CDR3 spans 15 amino acids. The chain's CDR3 is CAWSAPTGDTGELFF. CDR3 DNA: TGTGCCTGGAGTGCCCCCACAGGGGACACCGGGGAGCTGTTTTTT.

This clone was counted only a few times. This rearrangement joins TRBV7-2 to TRBJ2-3; 8 bases line up with TRBD2. Trimming took 1 base from V and 2 from J; bases not matched to a gene: 8. The CDR3 has 17 amino acids. CDR1 SGHTA and CDR2 FQGNSA come from the germline V gene. Written as DNA, the CDR3 is TGTGCCAGCAGCTTAGTTTCCGGGGGGGGCTACACAGATACGCAGTATTTT. It encodes CASSLVSGGGYTDTQYF.

V is TRBV19 and J is TRBJ1-6, with TRBD1 as a possible D gene (6 bases). CDR3 length: 18 amino acids. CDR1 and CDR2 from the germline V gene are LNHDA and SQIVND (reference sequence). Trimming took off 7 bases at V and 7 bases at J, with 26 bases between the two ends. The CDR3 region is CASTPSGPHRARNSPLHF. CDR3 DNA sequence: TGTGCCAGTACCCCTTCGGGCCCCCACAGGGCAAGAAATTCACCCCTCCACTTT.

About this clone itself: A clone one base away is much larger, so this may be a read error. The chain couples TRBV7-9 to TRBJ2-2; no reliable D call. Deletions cut 4 bases from V and 5 bases from J, with 2 bases between. Per germline, CDR1 SEHNR and CDR2 FQNEAQ (reference sequence). The CDR3 has 11 residues. The CDR3, as DNA: TGTGCCAGCAGCTATACCGGGGAGCTGTTTTTT. Translating gives CASSYTGELFF. Combining the CDR3 with reference TRBV7-9 and TRBJ2-2 gives the whole variable domain DTGVSQNPRHKITKRGQNVTFRCDPISEHNRLYWYRQTLGQGPEFLTYFQNEAQLEKSRLLSDRFSAERPKGSFSTLEIQRTEQGDSAMYLCASSYTGELFFGEGSRLTVL.

The chain is built from TRBV19 and TRBJ2-7; the D is unclear. V was clipped by 7 bases and J by 0 bases, with 16 bases between them. The CDR3 has 15 residues. Germline values: CDR1 LNHDA, CDR2 SQIVND (reference sequence). CDR3 nucleotide sequence: TGTGCCAGTACCCTGTCGGCAGAAAACTCCTACGAGCAGTACTTC. It encodes CASTLSAENSYEQYF.

V gene TRBV5-6 combines with J gene TRBJ1-2; 11 positions match TRBD1. Germline lookup yields CDR1 SGHDT and CDR2 YYEEEE. Trimming took 4 bases from V and 5 from J; bases not matched to a gene: 4. The CDR3 has 14 residues. CDR3: CASSTGQGAYGYTF. The CDR3 DNA follows: TGTGCCAGCAGCACTGGACAGGGGGCATATGGCTACACCTTC.

J is TRBJ1-5 and V is TRBV7-8; D may be TRBD1 (5 bases). CDR1 and CDR2 (germline): SGHVS, FQNEAQ. CDR3 length: 12 residues. Trimming removed 5 bases at V and 9 bases at J, with 11 bases between. The CDR3 here is CASSRRGGPQHF. DNA of the CDR3: TGTGCCAGCAGCCGTCGTGGGGGGCCCCAGCATTTT.